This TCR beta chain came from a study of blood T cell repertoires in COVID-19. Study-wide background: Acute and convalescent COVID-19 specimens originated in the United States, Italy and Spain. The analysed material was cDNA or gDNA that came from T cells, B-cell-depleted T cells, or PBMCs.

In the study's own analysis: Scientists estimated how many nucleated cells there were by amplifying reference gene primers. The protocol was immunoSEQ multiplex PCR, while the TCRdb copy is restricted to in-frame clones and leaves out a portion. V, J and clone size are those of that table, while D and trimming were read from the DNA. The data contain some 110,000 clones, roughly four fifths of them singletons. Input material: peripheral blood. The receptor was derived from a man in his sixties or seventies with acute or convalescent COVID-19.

CDR3 sequence reads: CASRHRQGENTEAFF. DNA of the CDR3: TGTGCCAGTAGGCACCGACAGGGTGAGAACACTGAAGCTTTCTTT. The chain uses TRBV19 and TRBJ1-1, with TRBD1 matching over 7 bases. The junction had 8 bases not matched to a gene; V was cut back by 6 bases and J by 1 base. This CDR3 has 15 amino acids. The V gene's germline CDR1 is LNHDA and CDR2 SQIVND (reference sequence).